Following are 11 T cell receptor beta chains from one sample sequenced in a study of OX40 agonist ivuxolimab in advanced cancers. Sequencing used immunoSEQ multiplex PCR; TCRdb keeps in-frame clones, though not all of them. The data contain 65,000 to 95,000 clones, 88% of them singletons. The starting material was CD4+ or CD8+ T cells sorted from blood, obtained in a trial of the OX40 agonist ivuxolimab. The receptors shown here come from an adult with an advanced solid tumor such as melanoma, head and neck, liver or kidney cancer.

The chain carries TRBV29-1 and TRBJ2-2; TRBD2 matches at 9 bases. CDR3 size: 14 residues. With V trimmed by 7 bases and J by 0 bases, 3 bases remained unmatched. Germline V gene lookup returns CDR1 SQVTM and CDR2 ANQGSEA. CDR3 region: CSARGGTNTGELFF. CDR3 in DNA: TGCAGCGCGCGGGGGGGAACGAACACCGGGGAGCTGTTTTTT.

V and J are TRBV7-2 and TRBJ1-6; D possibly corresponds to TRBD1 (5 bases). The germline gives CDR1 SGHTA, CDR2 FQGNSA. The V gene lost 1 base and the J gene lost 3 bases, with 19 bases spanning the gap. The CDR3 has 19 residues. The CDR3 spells CASSLVPASRQGYNSPLHF. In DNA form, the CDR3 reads TGTGCCAGCAGCTTAGTTCCGGCCAGCCGGCAGGGCTATAATTCACCCCTCCACTTT.

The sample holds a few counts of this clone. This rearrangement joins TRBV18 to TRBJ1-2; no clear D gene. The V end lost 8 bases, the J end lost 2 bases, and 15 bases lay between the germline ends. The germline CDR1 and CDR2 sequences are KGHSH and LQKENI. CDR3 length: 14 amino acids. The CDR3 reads CASTYLPSNYGYTF. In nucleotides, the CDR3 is TGTGCCAGCACCTACTTGCCATCCAACTATGGCTACACCTTC.

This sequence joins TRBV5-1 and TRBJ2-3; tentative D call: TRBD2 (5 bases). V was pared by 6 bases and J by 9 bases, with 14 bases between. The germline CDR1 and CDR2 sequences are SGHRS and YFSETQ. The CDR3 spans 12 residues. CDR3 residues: CASTLSTGTQYF. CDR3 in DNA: TGCGCCAGCACCCTTTCGACGGGGACGCAGTATTTT.

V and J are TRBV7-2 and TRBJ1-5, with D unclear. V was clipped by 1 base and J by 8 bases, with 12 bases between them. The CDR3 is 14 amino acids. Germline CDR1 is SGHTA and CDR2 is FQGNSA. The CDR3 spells CASSLGVPSKPQHF. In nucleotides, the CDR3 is TGTGCCAGCAGCTTAGGGGTCCCAAGTAAGCCCCAGCATTTT.

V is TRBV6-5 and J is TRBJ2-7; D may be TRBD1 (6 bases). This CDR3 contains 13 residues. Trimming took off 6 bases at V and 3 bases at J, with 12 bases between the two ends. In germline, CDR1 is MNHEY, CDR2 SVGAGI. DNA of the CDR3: TGTGCCAGCAGCCGGACAGTGAGCTACGAGCAGTACTTC. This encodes CASSRTVSYEQYF.

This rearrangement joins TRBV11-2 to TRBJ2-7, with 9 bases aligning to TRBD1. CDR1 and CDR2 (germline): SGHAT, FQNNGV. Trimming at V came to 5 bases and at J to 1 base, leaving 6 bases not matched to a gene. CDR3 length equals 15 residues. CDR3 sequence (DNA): TGTGCCAGCAGCGCAAACAGGGGGCCTTCCTACGAGCAGTACTTC. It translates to CASSANRGPSYEQYF.

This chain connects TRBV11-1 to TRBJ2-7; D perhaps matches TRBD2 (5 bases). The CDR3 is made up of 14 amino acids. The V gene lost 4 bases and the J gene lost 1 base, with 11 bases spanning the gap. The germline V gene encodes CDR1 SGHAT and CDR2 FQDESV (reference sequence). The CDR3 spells CASSYGLISYEQYF. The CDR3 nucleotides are TGTGCCAGCAGCTACGGACTTATTTCCTACGAGCAGTACTTC.

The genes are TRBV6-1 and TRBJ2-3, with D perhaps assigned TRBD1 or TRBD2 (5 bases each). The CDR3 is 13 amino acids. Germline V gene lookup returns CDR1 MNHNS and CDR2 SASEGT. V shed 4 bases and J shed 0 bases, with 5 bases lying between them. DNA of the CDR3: TGTGCCAGCAGTGGGGGGAGCACAGATACGCAGTATTTT. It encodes CASSGGSTDTQYF.

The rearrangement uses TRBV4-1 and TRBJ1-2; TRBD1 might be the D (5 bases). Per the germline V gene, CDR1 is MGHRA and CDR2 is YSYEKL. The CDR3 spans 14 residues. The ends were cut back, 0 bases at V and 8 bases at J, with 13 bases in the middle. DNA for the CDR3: TGCGCCAGCAGCCAAGATAGGACAACCCGGGGCTACACCTTC. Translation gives CASSQDRTTRGYTF.

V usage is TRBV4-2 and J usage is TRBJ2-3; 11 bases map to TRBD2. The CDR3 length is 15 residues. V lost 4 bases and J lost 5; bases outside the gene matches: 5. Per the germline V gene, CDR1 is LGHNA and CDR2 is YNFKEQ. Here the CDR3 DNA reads TGTGCCAGCAGCCCTATAGCGGGGGGGGTAGATACGCAGTATTTT. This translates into CASSPIAGGVDTQYF.